Listed here are 26 T cell receptor beta chains from one sample, sequenced in a study of OX40 agonist ivuxolimab in advanced cancers. The data were produced by immunoSEQ multiplex PCR, yet TCRdb's version contains in-frame clones alone and is incomplete. Seen here are some 87,000 clones, around 90% observed once, and the top ten hold around 0.39%. Sample: CD4+ or CD8+ T cells sorted from blood, taken in a trial of the OX40 agonist ivuxolimab. These TCRs come from an adult with an advanced solid tumor such as melanoma, head and neck, liver or kidney cancer.

V gene TRBV19 combines with J gene TRBJ2-6; D not certain. This CDR3 region has 17 residues. The ends were cut back, 1 base at V and 1 base at J, with 11 bases in the middle. Germline CDR1 LNHDA, CDR2 SQIVND (reference sequence). The CDR3 nucleotides read TGTGCCAGTAGTATAGGACCCGTGAAGTCTGGGGCCAACGTCCTGACTTTC. It codes for CASSIGPVKSGANVLTF.

DNA for the CDR3: TGCGCCAGCAGCTTGGTAGGAACAGGGGAAGAAAAACTGTTTTTT. This translates into CASSLVGTGEEKLFF. The V gene is TRBV5-1, the J gene TRBJ1-4; 7 bases are shared with TRBD1. This CDR3 has 15 residues. The germline gives CDR1 SGHRS, CDR2 YFSETQ. V was clipped by 0 bases and J by 8 bases; unmatched bases: 7.

The chain recombines TRBV27 with TRBJ1-3; 8 bases match TRBD1. This CDR3 is built from 14 residues. Germline V CDR1 and CDR2: MNHEY, SMNVEV (reference sequence). Trimming removed 6 bases from V and 4 bases from J; junction bases left unmatched: 5. The DNA for the CDR3 is TGTGCCAGCAGCCCAGGGGGCGTCGGAAACACCATATATTTT. This encodes CASSPGGVGNTIYF.

This chain joins TRBV7-2 and TRBJ2-7; D is uncertain. The length of the CDR3 is 12 residues. Germline V gene data show CDR1 as SGHTA and CDR2 as FQGNSA. V lost 0 bases and J lost 3, with 3 bases in between. The CDR3 DNA reads as TGTGCCAGCAGCTTAGCGGACTACGAGCAGTACTTC. Its translation: CASSLADYEQYF.

The chain joins TRBV4-1 to TRBJ2-3, with D hard to call. The CDR3 sequence is 15 residues long. V lost 4 bases and J 0 bases, leaving 11 bases between the germline ends. Germline-derived CDR1 and CDR2 are MGHRA and YSYEKL. The CDR3 region has the DNA TGCGCCAGCAGCCCCCCCAGAGCTAGCACAGATACGCAGTATTTT. It yields the protein CASSPPRASTDTQYF.

CDR3 in amino acids: CASSLRLEGNQPQHF. The CDR3 DNA follows: TGTGCCAGCAGCCTTCGTCTTGAGGGCAATCAGCCCCAGCATTTT. The chain links TRBV14 to TRBJ1-5; D is undetermined. This CDR3 spans 15 amino acids. Germline CDR1 is SGHDN and CDR2 is FVKESK. V lost 4 bases and J 2 bases, leaving 12 bases between the germline ends.

The genes are TRBV6-6 and TRBJ1-1; D is undetermined. V lost 0 bases, J lost 3 bases, and 8 bases lay in between. Germline V gives CDR1 MNHNY, CDR2 SVGAGI (reference sequence). The CDR3 is 14 amino acids. Written as DNA, the CDR3 is TGTGCCAGCAGTTACTCGCTGTCTTACACTGAAGCTTTCTTT. It is translated as CASSYSLSYTEAFF.

The V gene is TRBV10-3, the J gene TRBJ2-5; D unresolved. Germline V gene lookup returns CDR1 ENHRY and CDR2 SYGVKD. This CDR3 contains 14 residues. The V end was cut by 5 bases, the J end by 2 bases, with 12 bases between. This CDR3 reads CAISPAGAQETQYF. The CDR3 bases are TGTGCCATCAGTCCCGCCGGTGCTCAAGAGACCCAGTACTTC.

This chain connects TRBV21-1 to TRBJ2-5. TRBV21-1 is a known pseudogene. The CDR3 is 15 residues long. The CDR3 is CASSTFRIFQETQYF. DNA for the CDR3: TGTGCCAGCAGCACCTTTCGCATATTTCAAGAGACCCAGTACTTC.

The CDR3 DNA follows: TGCGCCAGCAGCTTGCGGCTTGGCACTGAAGCTTTCTTT. It yields the protein CASSLRLGTEAFF. This sequence joins TRBV5-1 and TRBJ1-1; D not resolved. Germline-derived CDR1 and CDR2 are SGHRS and YFSETQ. V lost 1 base, J lost 4 bases, and 8 bases lay in between. This CDR3 contains 13 residues.

This sequence joins TRBV7-9 and TRBJ2-3; D is possibly TRBD1 or TRBD2 (5 bases each). This CDR3 is 14 amino acids long. From germline, CDR1 is SEHNR and CDR2 FQNEAQ (reference sequence). V lost 5 bases and J 10 bases, leaving 19 bases between the germline ends. In DNA, the CDR3 is TGTGCCAGCAGCACTGAGGTACCGGGGCCCCCGCAGTATTTT. This gives the protein CASSTEVPGPPQYF.

This clone has a handful of counts. The V call is TRBV2, the J call TRBJ2-1; 10 bases map to TRBD2. The germline V gene encodes CDR1 SNHLY and CDR2 FYNNEI. Losses at the gene ends were 6 bases for V and 6 bases for J; bases not matched to a gene: 8. CDR3 size: 15 residues. CDR3 sequence: CASSPLAGGGNEQFF. CDR3 in DNA: TGTGCCAGCAGCCCTTTAGCGGGAGGTGGCAATGAGCAGTTCTTC.

This chain uses TRBV4-1 with TRBJ2-2; tentative D call: TRBD2 (6 bases). CDR1 is MGHRA, CDR2 YSYEKL, per germline. V was shortened by 4 bases and J by 7 bases, with 16 bases between the two germline ends. The CDR3 is made up of 15 amino acids. The CDR3 is CASSPWTTPYGELFF. CDR3 nucleotides: TGCGCCAGCAGCCCGTGGACTACCCCCTACGGGGAGCTGTTTTTT.

This chain connects TRBV28 to TRBJ2-1, with 7 bases that match TRBD2. V trimming: 6 bases; J trimming: 9 bases; junction bases outside the gene matches: 8. CDR3 size: 13 residues. Looked up from germline, CDR1 is MDHEN and CDR2 is SYDVKM. The CDR3 sequence is CASRKEWGGEQFF. CDR3 DNA sequence: TGTGCCAGCAGAAAGGAATGGGGGGGTGAGCAGTTCTTC.

There are a few counts of this clone. The rearrangement uses TRBV7-2 and TRBJ1-2, with unresolved D. The CDR3 spans 13 residues. Looked up from germline, CDR1 is SGHTA and CDR2 is FQGNSA. The V gene lost 2 bases and the J gene lost 6 bases, with 10 bases spanning the gap. The chain's CDR3 is CASSLSRLDGYTF. As DNA, the CDR3 is TGTGCCAGCAGCTTAAGCAGGTTAGATGGCTACACCTTC. Full variable domain (missing parts from reference TRBV7-2 and TRBJ1-2): GAGVSQSPSNKVTEKGKDVELRCDPISGHTALYWYRQSLGQGLEFLIYFQGNSAPDKSGLPSDRFSAERTGGSVSTLTIQRTQQEDSAVYLCASSLSRLDGYTFGSGTRLTVV.

The chain couples TRBV28 to TRBJ1-4; D not certain. The CDR3 spans 13 residues. Germline V gives CDR1 MDHEN, CDR2 SYDVKM. The V end lost 7 bases, the J end lost 6 bases, and 12 bases lay between the germline ends. The CDR3 nucleotides are TGTGCCAGCAAGGTGCGGTTGTATGAAAAACTGTTTTTT. Translating gives CASKVRLYEKLFF.

The chain carries TRBV6-1 and TRBJ2-1; 11 bases match TRBD2. The trim removed 0 bases at V and 4 bases at J, leaving 2 bases unmatched. The CDR3 spans 16 residues. CDR1 is MNHNS and CDR2 is SASEGT in the germline V gene. The chain's CDR3 is CASSEALAGGYNEQFF. The CDR3 bases are TGTGCCAGCAGTGAAGCGTTAGCGGGAGGGTACAATGAGCAGTTCTTC.

The chain employs TRBV2 and TRBJ2-3; no clear D. The CDR3 covers 13 residues. Trimming took off 4 bases at V and 6 bases at J, with 11 bases between the two ends. Germline CDR1 and CDR2: SNHLY and FYNNEI. The CDR3 DNA sequence: TGTGCCAGCAGTGGACGGCCCGTGGATACGCAGTATTTT. Translation: CASSGRPVDTQYF.

The CDR3 is CASSPGLAENYEQYF. The CDR3 DNA is TGTGCCAGCTCACCGGGACTAGCGGAGAATTACGAGCAGTACTTC. The V call is TRBV18, the J call TRBJ2-7; TRBD2 aligns across 11 bases. J lost 4 bases, V lost 3 bases, and 5 bases had no gene match. There are 15 residues in the CDR3. Germline V gene sequence: CDR1 KGHSH, CDR2 LQKENI.

The gene calls are TRBV7-8 and TRBJ1-2; the D gene is possibly TRBD1 (6 bases). Trimming took off 1 base at V and 6 bases at J, with 6 bases between the two ends. The length of the CDR3 is 12 residues. CDR1 is SGHVS, CDR2 FQNEAQ, per germline. The CDR3 bases are TGTGCCAGCAGCTTAGACAGGGATGGCTACACCTTC. It specifies CASSLDRDGYTF.

This rearrangement joins TRBV30 to TRBJ2-7; weak D call: TRBD2 (6 bases). The CDR3 is made up of 14 amino acids. The V and J ends lost 4 bases and 2 bases respectively, with 15 bases between them. Germline V CDR1 and CDR2: GTSNPN, SVGIG (reference sequence). CDR3: CAWILTGGPYEQYF. CDR3 in DNA: TGTGCCTGGATTCTAACAGGAGGGCCCTACGAGCAGTACTTC.

The chain links TRBV5-5 to TRBJ2-5; the match to TRBD2 covers 14 bases. The CDR3 covers 17 residues. The germline V gene encodes CDR1 SGHKS and CDR2 YYEKEE (reference sequence). V shed 4 bases and J 1 base; nucleotides not matched to a gene: 6. CDR3 in DNA: TGTGCCAGCAGCCCGGGACTAGCGGGAGTTTTCCAAGAGACCCAGTACTTC. Encoded protein: CASSPGLAGVFQETQYF.

The V gene is TRBV9, the J gene TRBJ1-1; D ambiguous. Germline V CDR1 and CDR2: SGDLS, YYNGEE. This CDR3 is built from 15 residues. V lost 0 bases, J lost 6 bases, and 15 bases lay in between. CDR3 DNA: TGTGCCAGCAGCGTAGAGTCCCGCCCGAGGGCTGAAGCTTTCTTT. Translated: CASSVESRPRAEAFF. The full variable domain, its missing parts supplied by reference TRBV9 and TRBJ1-1, is DSGVTQTPKHLITATGQRVTLRCSPRSGDLSVYWYQQSLDQGLQFLIQYYNGEERAKGNILERFSAQQFPDLHSELNLSSLELGDSALYFCASSVESRPRAEAFFGQGTRLTVV.

This chain connects TRBV12-5 to TRBJ2-2; D is perhaps TRBD2 (5 bases). Germline loops: CDR1 LGHNT, CDR2 FRNRAP. With 2 bases removed from V and 0 bases from J, the gap between germline ends came to 13 bases. The CDR3 totals 17 residues. The CDR3 reads CASGLRAEVSNTGELFF. Here the CDR3 DNA reads TGTGCTAGTGGTTTGAGGGCGGAGGTATCGAACACCGGGGAGCTGTTTTTT.

This clone has just a few counts. The gene calls are TRBV4-2 and TRBJ1-5; tentatively, D is TRBD1 (6 bases). V lost 11 bases to trimming and J lost 4 bases, with 12 bases between them. The CDR3 spans 12 residues. Looked up from germline, CDR1 is LGHNA and CDR2 is YNFKEQ. The chain's CDR3 is CAGPDRNQPQHF. In DNA form, the CDR3 reads TGTGCCGGTCCGGACAGAAATCAGCCCCAGCATTTT.

This sequence joins TRBV28 and TRBJ1-3; D not resolved. Deletions cut 3 bases from V and 2 bases from J, with 11 bases between. The CDR3 extends over 15 amino acids. Germline V lookup: CDR1 MDHEN, CDR2 SYDVKM. The CDR3 nucleotides are TGTGCCAGCAGTTTCCTCCGTGCCACTGGAAACACCATATATTTT. It translates to CASSFLRATGNTIYF.